The 23 T cell receptor beta chains in this list originate from one sample, sequenced in a study of blood T cell repertoires in COVID-19. Clones were read by immunoSEQ multiplex PCR, and TCRdb kept only the in-frame ones, dropping some. Of some 140,000 clones listed, 75% to 95% were seen once; the top ten hold approximately 0.59%. Material: peripheral blood. These receptors originate from a man aged 50 to 60 with acute or convalescent COVID-19.

This chain uses TRBV12-3 or TRBV12-4 with TRBJ2-7; 12 nucleotides match TRBD2. The CDR3 contains 12 residues. After removal of 6 bases from V and 11 bases from J, the junction contained 5 bases not matched to a gene. This CDR3 reads CASSRLAGVKYV. The CDR3 coding sequence is TGTGCCAGCAGCAGACTAGCGGGGGTTAAGTACGTC.

J is TRBJ1-4 and V is TRBV5-1; a possible D gene is TRBD1 (5 bases). CDR1 and CDR2 from the germline V gene are SGHRS and YFSETQ. The CDR3 extends over 15 amino acids. V lost 0 bases and J lost 5, with 11 bases in between. As DNA, the CDR3 is TGCGCCAGCAGCTTGGAAGGGGCATCGAATGAAAAACTGTTTTTT. This gives the protein CASSLEGASNEKLFF.

The chain uses TRBV7-8 and TRBJ2-1; 7 nucleotides align to TRBD2. The trim removed 5 bases at V and 4 bases at J, leaving 11 bases unmatched. CDR3 length: 16 residues. Germline V gives CDR1 SGHVS, CDR2 FQNEAQ. The CDR3 DNA sequence: TGTGCCAGCAGCCAACTCTCGGCGGGAGTATACAATGAGCAGTTCTTC. Its translation is CASSQLSAGVYNEQFF.

The chain carries TRBV11-2 and TRBJ1-4; TRBD1 matches 8 bases. Germline values: CDR1 SGHAT, CDR2 FQNNGV. CDR3 length: 15 amino acids. J was trimmed by 7 bases and V by 4 bases; bases with no gene match: 8. In nucleotides, the CDR3 is TGTGCCAGCAGCTGGGGACAGGCTCGGAGTGAAAAACTGTTTTTT. This sequence encodes CASSWGQARSEKLFF.

J is TRBJ2-1 and V is TRBV7-6; the match to TRBD2 covers 11 bases. Germline V gene lookup returns CDR1 SGHVS and CDR2 FNYEAQ. The V segment lost 3 bases and the J segment 0 bases; nucleotides outside the gene matches: 1. The CDR3 totals 16 residues. DNA of the CDR3: TGTGCCAGCAGCTTGACTAGCGGGGCCTCCTACAATGAGCAGTTCTTC. This encodes CASSLTSGASYNEQFF.

The chain is built from TRBV3-1 (or the pseudogene TRBV3-2) and TRBJ1-1; TRBD1 is a possible D gene (5 bases). Germline CDR1 is LGHDT and CDR2 is YNNKEL (reference sequence). The V gene lost 4 bases and the J gene lost 4 bases, with 10 bases spanning the gap. This CDR3 contains 13 residues. This CDR3 is CASSPRGVTEAFF. The DNA for the CDR3 is TGTGCCAGCAGCCCTAGGGGCGTCACTGAAGCTTTCTTT.

The chain joins TRBV19 to TRBJ1-1; tentatively, D is TRBD1 (6 bases). The ends were cut back, 7 bases at V and 1 base at J, with 7 bases in the middle. Per the germline V gene, CDR1 is LNHDA and CDR2 is SQIVND (reference sequence). The CDR3 loop spans 12 amino acids. CDR3 protein: CASTQGNTEAFF. As DNA, the CDR3 is TGTGCCAGTACACAGGGGAACACTGAAGCTTTCTTT.

The DNA for the CDR3 is TGTGCCAGCAGCGTAGATCAGGACTCCTACGAGCAGTACTTC. This codes for CASSVDQDSYEQYF. The chain recombines TRBV9 with TRBJ2-7, with D uncertain. CDR1 is SGDLS, CDR2 YYNGEE, per germline. The CDR3 length is 14 residues. V lost 0 bases and J 0 bases, leaving 7 bases between the germline ends. Together with reference TRBV9 and TRBJ2-7, the CDR3 gives the full variable domain: DSGVTQTPKHLITATGQRVTLRCSPRSGDLSVYWYQQSLDQGLQFLIQYYNGEERAKGNILERFSAQQFPDLHSELNLSSLELGDSALYFCASSVDQDSYEQYFGPGTRLTVT.

The chain recombines TRBV5-1 with TRBJ1-2; TRBD1 agrees at 9 bases. This CDR3 has 18 residues. CDR1 and CDR2 (germline): SGHRS, YFSETQ. Trimming removed 2 bases from V and 6 bases from J; junction bases left unmatched: 17. The CDR3 DNA reads as TGCGCCAGCAGCTTCAGGCGGCAGGGAACAGGGGGCGGGGATGGCTACACCTTC. The encoded protein is CASSFRRQGTGGGDGYTF.

CDR3 amino acids: CASSHTSGTYNEQFF. The CDR3 region has the DNA TGCGCCAGCAGCCATACTAGCGGGACTTACAATGAGCAGTTCTTC. The chain links TRBV5-1 to TRBJ2-1; TRBD2 matches 10 bases. The germline V gene has CDR1 SGHRS and CDR2 YFSETQ. With V trimmed by 4 bases and J by 4 bases, 5 bases remained unmatched. The CDR3 has 15 amino acids.

In its sample, this clone was seen a few times. The chain uses TRBV5-5 and TRBJ1-3, with D uncertain. The CDR3 has 15 amino acids. V lost 2 bases and J 1 base, leaving 10 bases between the germline ends. The germline CDR1 and CDR2 sequences are SGHKS and YYEKEE (reference sequence). CDR3 sequence reads: CASSFSFKSGNTIYF. In nucleotides, the CDR3 is TGTGCCAGCAGCTTTTCCTTTAAATCTGGAAACACCATATATTTT.

The V call is TRBV28, the J call TRBJ1-2, with TRBD1 matching 9 bases. The germline CDR1 and CDR2 sequences are MDHEN and SYDVKM. Trimming at V came to 7 bases and at J to 4 bases, leaving 10 bases not matched to a gene. This CDR3 is 15 amino acids long. The CDR3 DNA reads as TGTGCCAGCACAGGGGGGACAGGGACTGGCTATGGCTACACCTTC. It codes for CASTGGTGTGYGYTF.

The chain is built from TRBV6-2 or TRBV6-3 and TRBJ1-1; D possibly corresponds to TRBD1 (5 bases). Trimming left V 1 base short and J 3 bases short, with 9 bases between. There are 14 residues in the CDR3. Looked up from germline, CDR1 is MNHEY and CDR2 is SVGEGT. The CDR3 protein is CASSYLGEDTEAFF. Here the CDR3 DNA reads TGTGCCAGCAGTTACTTAGGGGAGGACACTGAAGCTTTCTTT.

The CDR3 DNA reads TGTGCCAGCAGTTACGCAGGTAGCTCCTACAATGAGCAGTTCTTC. This gives the protein CASSYAGSSYNEQFF. V is TRBV6-5 and J is TRBJ2-1; D remains unclear. Germline lookup yields CDR1 MNHEY and CDR2 SVGAGI. The CDR3 has 15 residues. The V and J ends lost 2 bases and 0 bases respectively, with 8 bases between them.

The rearrangement joins TRBV20-1 to TRBJ2-7; D call uncertain. V was pared by 3 bases and J by 3 bases, with 12 bases between. This CDR3 contains 13 residues. CDR1 and CDR2 (germline): DFQATT, SNEGSKA (reference sequence). CDR3 sequence reads: CSASVGALYEQYV. CDR3 sequence (DNA): TGCAGTGCTAGTGTCGGTGCCCTCTACGAGCAGTACGTC.

The rearrangement links TRBV9 to TRBJ2-3; D ambiguous. Germline V lookup: CDR1 SGDLS, CDR2 YYNGEE. CDR3 size: 13 residues. Trimming left V 0 bases short and J 4 bases short, with 6 bases between. CDR3 amino acids: CASSVAPADTQYF. CDR3 DNA: TGTGCCAGCAGCGTAGCCCCGGCAGATACGCAGTATTTT.

The rearrangement links TRBV9 to TRBJ2-1, with TRBD2 identical over 9 bases. The V and J ends lost 4 bases and 3 bases, in that order; junction bases with no gene match: 11. The CDR3 length is 17 residues. Germline V gene lookup returns CDR1 SGDLS and CDR2 YYNGEE. CDR3 sequence (DNA): TGTGCCAGCAGCAAACCACAGGGTAGCGGGAGCTACAATGAGCAGTTCTTC. It encodes CASSKPQGSGSYNEQFF.

The chain couples TRBV28 to TRBJ1-3, with 7 nucleotides matching TRBD1. CDR1 and CDR2 from the germline V gene are MDHEN and SYDVKM. CDR3 length equals 14 residues. V trimming: 7 bases; J trimming: 0 bases; junction bases outside the gene matches: 3. CDR3 region: CASMGQSSGNTIYF. The DNA for the CDR3 is TGTGCCAGCATGGGACAGAGCTCTGGAAACACCATATATTTT.

The rearrangement links TRBV7-2 to TRBJ1-5; D is undetermined. The CDR3 extends over 13 amino acids. Germline values: CDR1 SGHTA, CDR2 FQGNSA. V lost 5 bases and J 3 bases, leaving 8 bases between the germline ends. This CDR3 reads CASSIQYNQPQHF. The CDR3 bases are TGTGCCAGCAGCATACAGTACAATCAGCCCCAGCATTTT.

This clone was counted once. V gene TRBV24-1 combines with J gene TRBJ2-1; 14 bases are shared with TRBD2. J lost 8 bases, V lost 3 bases, and 5 bases had no gene match. Germline V lookup: CDR1 KGHDR, CDR2 SFDVKD. This CDR3 has 16 residues. CDR3 region: CATSDPTSGGAYEQFF. CDR3 nucleotides: TGTGCCACCAGTGATCCGACTAGCGGGGGGGCCTATGAGCAGTTCTTC.

The chain couples TRBV20-1 to TRBJ1-5; D is perhaps TRBD1 (5 bases). This CDR3 is 14 amino acids long. V was trimmed by 3 bases and J by 5 bases, leaving 14 bases between them. The germline V gene encodes CDR1 DFQATT and CDR2 SNEGSKA (reference sequence). The CDR3 bases are TGCAGTGCTAGTAAGGGGCAGGTGGATCAGCCCCAGCATTTT. As protein: CSASKGQVDQPQHF.

The V gene is TRBV3-1 (or the pseudogene TRBV3-2), the J gene TRBJ1-2; TRBD1 agrees at 11 bases. Per the germline V gene, CDR1 is LGHDT and CDR2 is YNNKEL (reference sequence). The CDR3 is 16 residues long. After removal of 4 bases from V and 1 base from J, the junction contained 5 bases not matched to a gene. The CDR3 nucleotides are TGTGCCAGCAGCCCTGGGGACAGGGGGTATAACTATGGCTACACCTTC. Encoded protein: CASSPGDRGYNYGYTF.

V usage is TRBV12-3 or TRBV12-4 and J usage is TRBJ2-1; 8 bases align to TRBD1. Losses at the gene ends were 5 bases for V and 7 bases for J; bases not matched to a gene: 4. This CDR3 region has 13 residues. Written as DNA, the CDR3 is TGTGCCAGCAGTATGACAGGGGAAAATGAGCAGTTCTTC. This sequence encodes CASSMTGENEQFF.